What follows describes a single TCR beta chain. This sample was taken from a study of blood T cell repertoires in COVID-19. Germline values: CDR1 SNHLY, CDR2 FYNNEI. This CDR3 is 17 amino acids long. V lost 1 base and J 0 bases, leaving 13 bases between the germline ends. Generated by immunoSEQ multiplex PCR, the TCRdb table keeps only in-frame clones and is missing some. The sample consists of around 330,000 clones, about 87% of them appearing once. Sequenced material: PBMCs or T cells enriched from blood (not recorded which). The V call is TRBV2, the J call TRBJ1-5; D might be TRBD1 (6 bases). The TCR comes from a young woman who had recovered from COVID-19. The CDR3 DNA sequence: TGTGCCAGCAGTGAAGGGACAGCGTCTTATAGCAATCAGCCCCAGCATTTT. Translated, it gives CASSEGTASYSNQPQHF.